These 23 T cell receptor beta chains share one sample of origin, sequenced in a study of CD8+CD57+ T cells in acquired aplastic anemia. It was genomic DNA that served as the template for profiling TCR beta VDJ and CDR3. One entry per CDR3 protein results from TCRdb running MiXCR on the reads. Of 150,000 or so distinct CDR3 sequences in the sample, over 40% are singletons; the top ten hold 2.5% to 3.5%. Flow cytometry had shown expanded CD8+CD57+ cells in the patients chosen for sequencing. The sequenced sample consisted of sorted CD4+, CD8+, or CD8+CD57+ T cells (not recorded which) from PBMCs. The receptors originated from a human donor with aplastic anemia.

The rearrangement joins TRBV9 to TRBJ2-3; possible D gene TRBD2, 6 bases. The ends were cut back, 3 bases at V and 3 bases at J, with 8 bases in the middle. Per the germline V gene, CDR1 is SGDLS and CDR2 is YYNGEE. CDR3 size: 13 residues. The chain's CDR3 is CASSASGTDTQYF. Written as DNA, the CDR3 is TGTGCCAGCAGCGCAAGCGGGACAGATACGCAGTATTTT.

This clonotype was picked up a small number of times. This chain links TRBV7-3 with TRBJ2-1, with 9 bases aligning to TRBD2. The CDR3 spans 17 residues. CDR1 SGHTA and CDR2 FQGTGA come from the germline V gene. With V trimmed by 4 bases and J by 5 bases, 12 bases remained unmatched. The CDR3 spells CASSSRLAERPNNEQFF. The CDR3 bases are TGTGCCAGCAGCTCCCGACTAGCGGAACGGCCAAACAATGAGCAGTTCTTC.

This chain joins TRBV20-1 and TRBJ1-4; D gene unclear. Trimming took 6 bases from V and 5 from J, leaving 16 bases between them. CDR1 and CDR2 from the germline V gene are DFQATT and SNEGSKA (reference sequence). CDR3 length: 14 amino acids. CDR3 nucleotides: TGCAGTGCCTACGATGTCGGGGTGAATGAAAAACTGTTTTTT. It codes for CSAYDVGVNEKLFF.

This clonotype has a count of ten or more. The chain has TRBV5-1 and TRBJ1-1; possible D gene TRBD1, 6 bases. Germline V gene lookup returns CDR1 SGHRS and CDR2 YFSETQ. The CDR3 totals 13 residues. The ends were cut back, 4 bases at V and 4 bases at J, with 11 bases in the middle. The CDR3: CASSTGQSTEAFF. In DNA, the CDR3 is TGCGCCAGCAGCACCGGACAGAGCACTGAAGCTTTCTTT.

This clonotype was recorded only once. The J gene is TRBJ2-5, the V gene TRBV29-1; D uncertain. The CDR3 totals 14 residues. Trimming removed 5 bases at V and 4 bases at J, with 17 bases between. The V gene's germline CDR1 is SQVTM and CDR2 ANQGSEA. CDR3 DNA: TGCAGCGTTCTTAAGTGGGTAGGGCGAGAGACCCAGTACTTC. This sequence encodes CSVLKWVGRETQYF.

As concerns this clonotype: The junction departs from germline at one end; a sequencing error may be responsible. This chain connects TRBV12-3 or TRBV12-4 to TRBJ2-3; possibly TRBD2 for D (6 bases). The CDR3 has 12 amino acids. CDR3 region: CASSSTGTRAEF. The CDR3 DNA reads TGTGCCAGCAGTTCGACCGGGACTCGAGCGGAGTTT.

The genes are TRBV2 and TRBJ1-4, with 7 bases identical to TRBD1. J gave up 1 base and V 6 bases, and 5 bases lay outside the gene matches. Per the germline V gene, CDR1 is SNHLY and CDR2 is FYNNEI. The CDR3 length is 15 residues. The CDR3 here is CASRAGQITNEKLFF. The CDR3 DNA reads as TGTGCCAGCAGAGCGGGACAGATAACTAATGAAAAACTGTTTTTT.

The chain joins TRBV6-5 to TRBJ1-5; D remains ambiguous. This CDR3 has 15 residues. The V and J ends lost 0 bases and 0 bases respectively, with 6 bases between them. CDR1 and CDR2 from the germline V gene are MNHEY and SVGAGI. CDR3 loop: CASSYSGYSNQPQHF. The DNA for the CDR3 is TGTGCCAGCAGTTACTCTGGATATAGCAATCAGCCCCAGCATTTT.

As regards this clonotype: With a much larger clone just one base away, this may be a read error. The rearrangement uses TRBV4-2 and TRBJ1-3; a weak D match, TRBD1 (6 bases). The CDR3 runs 15 residues. The V gene's germline CDR1 is LGHNA and CDR2 YNFKEQ. CDR3 sequence (DNA): TGTGCCAGCAGCCAAGAGGTGGGAGGGGGAAGCACCATATATTTT. Translating it yields CASSQEVGGGSTIYF.

Ten or more counts support this clonotype. This chain connects TRBV20-1 to TRBJ2-1, with TRBD2 matching 10 bases. The CDR3 is made up of 16 amino acids. In germline, CDR1 is DFQATT, CDR2 SNEGSKA (reference sequence). V lost 6 bases, J lost 5 bases, and 13 bases stayed unmatched. Here the CDR3 DNA reads TGCAGTGCCACAACCGGATACGGACTAGCGGACAATGAGCAGTTCTTC. This translates into CSATTGYGLADNEQFF.

The chain joins TRBV5-4 to TRBJ1-1, with D uncertain. The germline V and J ends were trimmed by 3 bases and 4 bases, with 7 bases remaining between them. This CDR3 is 12 amino acids long. Germline-derived CDR1 and CDR2 are SGHNT and YYREEE (reference sequence). CDR3 in amino acids: CASSYLGTEAFF. The DNA of the CDR3 is TGTGCCAGCAGCTACCTAGGCACTGAAGCTTTCTTT.

This sequence joins TRBV7-9 and TRBJ2-7; 13 bases agree with TRBD2. Germline loops: CDR1 SEHNR, CDR2 FQNEAQ (reference sequence). This CDR3 comprises 15 residues. J lost 4 bases, V lost 5 bases, and 5 bases had no gene match. CDR3 sequence reads: CASSKTSGGTYEQYV. The CDR3 DNA sequence: TGTGCCAGCAGCAAGACTAGCGGGGGGACTTACGAGCAGTACGTC.

This clonotype was picked up many times. The genes are TRBV4-3 and TRBJ1-2, with D possibly being TRBD1 (5 bases). The V and J ends lost 0 bases and 1 base respectively, with 15 bases between them. CDR3 size: 17 residues. Germline values: CDR1 LGHNA, CDR2 YSLEER. As DNA, the CDR3 is TGCGCCAGCAGCCAAGATATGGGCGGGGGAGATAACTATGGCTACACCTTC. It yields the protein CASSQDMGGGDNYGYTF.

The chain has TRBV20-1 and TRBJ2-7, with D unresolved. There are 16 residues in the CDR3. Germline CDR1 and CDR2: DFQATT and SNEGSKA (reference sequence). V shed 3 bases and J shed 5 bases, with 23 bases lying between them. CDR3 amino acids: CSASWAAAAKRNEQYF. CDR3 bases: TGCAGTGCTAGTTGGGCGGCGGCAGCGAAAAGAAACGAGCAGTACTTC.

The V and J genes are TRBV10-3 and TRBJ1-1; D uncertain. The CDR3 consists of 13 residues. Germline CDR1 and CDR2: ENHRY and SYGVKD. The V gene lost 4 bases and the J gene lost 1 base, with 7 bases spanning the gap. As DNA, the CDR3 is TGTGCCATCAGTGGGCAGGCGAACACTGAAGCTTTCTTT. Translating it yields CAISGQANTEAFF.

V gene TRBV19 combines with J gene TRBJ2-1; possible D gene TRBD2, 6 bases. Germline V lookup: CDR1 LNHDA, CDR2 SQIVND (reference sequence). This CDR3 comprises 12 residues. The CDR3 DNA is TGTGCTGCGGGGAGGACCTACAATGAGCAGTTCTTC. This codes for CAAGRTYNEQFF.

This clonotype appeared a single time. The rearrangement links TRBV10-3 to TRBJ1-6; 9 bases are shared with TRBD1. Germline V gene sequence: CDR1 ENHRY, CDR2 SYGVKD. V was clipped by 11 bases and J by 6 bases; unmatched bases: 5. The CDR3 consists of 13 residues. DNA of the CDR3: TGTGCCGCCAAGGGACAGGGTAATTCACCCCTCCACTTT. It translates to CAAKGQGNSPLHF.

This clonotype was picked up many times. The rearrangement links TRBV6-1 to TRBJ2-7; the D gene is possibly TRBD1 (6 bases). There are 11 residues in the CDR3. Trimming removed 10 bases at V and 0 bases at J, with 7 bases between. Germline assignment: CDR1 MNHNS and CDR2 SASEGT. The CDR3 sequence is CATQGSYEQYV. The CDR3 DNA reads as TGTGCCACACAGGGCTCCTACGAGCAGTACGTC.

J is TRBJ2-2 and V is TRBV10-1; D is undetermined. Trimming removed 0 bases from V and 5 bases from J, with 4 bases in between. Per germline, CDR1 WNHNN and CDR2 SYGVQD (reference sequence). The CDR3 covers 13 residues. The CDR3 here is CASSESPTGELFF. The CDR3 DNA follows: TGCGCCAGCAGTGAGTCACCGACCGGGGAGCTGTTTTTT.

This clonotype was recorded many times. The chain uses TRBV4-1 and TRBJ2-2, with 8 bases fitting TRBD1. The CDR3 loop spans 14 amino acids. V lost 5 bases and J lost 2; bases outside the gene matches: 1. Germline values: CDR1 MGHRA, CDR2 YSYEKL. The CDR3 DNA is TGCGCCAGCAGCGACAGGGGAAACACCGGGGAGCTGTTTTTT. Translation gives CASSDRGNTGELFF.

This clonotype was seen a few times. One junction end does not reproduce the germline sequence, and a read error may be involved. V and J are TRBV7-2 and TRBJ2-5, with D perhaps TRBD1 or TRBD2 (5 bases each). CDR3 length: 13 amino acids. In germline, CDR1 is SGHTA, CDR2 FQGNSA. CDR3 in amino acids: CASSIWDQKTQYF. CDR3 in DNA: TGTGCCAGCAGTATCTGGGACCAAAAGACCCAGTACTTC.

This clonotype has just a few counts. The rearrangement links TRBV15 to TRBJ2-5; 8 bases fit TRBD1. The V gene end was trimmed by 1 base and the J gene end by 5 bases; junction bases not matched to a gene: 12. Per germline, CDR1 LNHNV and CDR2 YYDKDF (reference sequence). CDR3 size: 17 residues. The CDR3 region has the DNA TGTGCCACCAGCAGAGGAATTGGACAGGGCGGAATGGAGACCCAGTACTTC. It specifies CATSRGIGQGGMETQYF.

V gene TRBV27 combines with J gene TRBJ1-5; D is unclear. In germline, CDR1 is MNHEY, CDR2 SMNVEV (reference sequence). The CDR3 length is 15 residues. The V and J ends lost 1 base and 0 bases respectively, with 7 bases between them. Here the CDR3 reads CASSLFGNSNQPQHF. CDR3 nucleotide sequence: TGTGCCAGCAGTTTATTTGGGAATAGCAATCAGCCCCAGCATTTT.